This T cell receptor (beta chain) appears in the sequencing data of a study of T-cell memory formation after mild COVID-19. In the study overall: Largely donor-specific sequence clusters came from a couple of donors.

In TCRdb, the 5' RACE reads were re-called with MiXCR into one record per CDR3 protein. Among around 410,000 distinct CDR3 sequences listed, around 22% were seen once. This clonotype was detected only a few times. The germline gives CDR1 DFQATT, CDR2 SNEGSKA (reference sequence). Trimming took 8 bases from V and 3 from J; bases not matched to a gene: 4. The CDR3 spans 13 residues. Sequences were obtained from PBMCs or a T cell subset sorted from them (not recorded which). This receptor was identified in an adult woman who had mild COVID-19 (a few samples of this study predate the infection). Cell type and time point are not known. The genes are TRBV20-1 and TRBJ2-1, with TRBD2 identical over 10 bases. CDR3 sequence: CSTQRGGYNEQFF. CDR3 DNA sequence: TGCAGTACCCAGCGGGGGGGCTACAATGAGCAGTTCTTC.